This record covers a single TCR beta chain. Its matching antigen is unknown. This CDR3 comprises 15 residues. V gave up 7 bases and J gave up 3 bases, with 16 bases separating them. iRepertoire HTBI primers and Arm-PCR of CDR3 regions built TCR beta libraries. TCRdb re-analysed the multiplex PCR reads in MiXCR, keeping a single row per CDR3 protein. The sample lists around 430,000 distinct CDR3 sequences; 22% were seen once. The source of the sample is a study of regulatory T cells in long-lasting Graves disease. Overall study findings and caveats: Preferential use of TRBV28, TRBJ1-2 and TRBJ2-5 was seen in persistent disease.

Time point denoted: persistent/refractory GD, antithyroid drugs over 5 years with positive TRAb. From PBMCs, RNA was extracted and then used to make the TCR library. The source material was peripheral blood mononuclear cells (PBMCs), sampled when the disease was refractory, from a patient treated with antithyroid drugs. The rearrangement joins TRBV12-3 or TRBV12-4 to TRBJ2-1, with a possible D match to TRBD2 (6 bases). The clonotype comes from a female donor with Graves disease. The CDR3 is CASTSGTGNYNEQFF. In nucleotides, the CDR3 is TGTGCCAGCACCTCCGGGACTGGAAACTACAATGAGCAGTTCTTC.